The 6 T cell receptor beta chains below all came from one sample that was sequenced in a study of T cell responses to AZD1222 COVID-19 vaccine. Sequenced by immunoSEQ multiplex PCR; TCRdb stores in-frame clones only, minus some. The data hold around 100,000 clones, with roughly 88% observed a single time. Sample: peripheral blood, taken 28 days after the second AZD1222 dose. Every receptor here comes from an adult who received the AZD1222 COVID-19 vaccine.

This chain uses TRBV7-9 with TRBJ1-1; possible D gene TRBD1, 6 bases. The V and J ends lost 0 bases and 5 bases respectively, with 13 bases between them. The germline V gene has CDR1 SEHNR and CDR2 FQNEAQ (reference sequence). The CDR3 has 15 residues. CDR3 loop: CASSLALTRGTEAFF. In DNA, the CDR3 is TGTGCCAGCAGCTTAGCGCTTACGAGGGGGACTGAAGCTTTCTTT. Full variable domain (outside the CDR3, taken from reference TRBV7-9 and TRBJ1-1): DTGVSQNPRHKITKRGQNVTFRCDPISEHNRLYWYRQTLGQGPEFLTYFQNEAQLEKSRLLSDRFSAERPKGSFSTLEIQRTEQGDSAMYLCASSLALTRGTEAFFGQGTRLTVV.

The chain employs TRBV7-3 and TRBJ2-1; D unresolved. The CDR3 has 13 amino acids. Trimming removed 1 base at V and 7 bases at J, with 8 bases between. Germline V gives CDR1 SGHTA, CDR2 FQGTGA. The DNA of the CDR3 is TGTGCCAGCAGCTTAAGACGTGGGAATGAGCAGTTCTTC. Translated, it gives CASSLRRGNEQFF.

The table lists this clone with a count of one. The chain recombines TRBV5-6 with TRBJ1-1; D is undetermined. The CDR3 is 14 residues long. Per germline, CDR1 SGHDT and CDR2 YYEEEE. The V end lost 5 bases, the J end lost 3 bases, and 14 bases lay between the germline ends. CDR3 residues: CASRVWVLDTEAFF. CDR3 in DNA: TGTGCCAGCAGAGTTTGGGTCCTCGACACTGAAGCTTTCTTT.

This chain connects TRBV28 to TRBJ1-5; D not certain. Trimming removed 2 bases at V and 6 bases at J, with 8 bases between. The germline gives CDR1 MDHEN, CDR2 SYDVKM. The CDR3 has 13 amino acids. CDR3 sequence reads: CASSLNEAQPQHF. The CDR3 region has the DNA TGTGCCAGCAGTTTAAATGAGGCTCAGCCCCAGCATTTT.

This chain links TRBV6-2 or TRBV6-3 with TRBJ1-1; D gene uncertain. V lost 5 bases to trimming and J lost 1 base, with 8 bases between them. This CDR3 comprises 13 residues. CDR1 MNHEY and CDR2 SVGEGT come from the germline V gene. CDR3 in DNA: TGTGCCAGCAGTCAACTTACGAACACTGAAGCTTTCTTT. It encodes CASSQLTNTEAFF.

The J gene is TRBJ2-3, the V gene TRBV14; D tentatively fits TRBD1 or TRBD2 (5 bases each). Trimming took 0 bases from V and 2 from J, leaving 18 bases between them. Germline CDR1 is SGHDN and CDR2 is FVKESK. This CDR3 comprises 18 residues. Written as DNA, the CDR3 is TGTGCCAGCAGCCAAGAGGGGGTCCTACATCCTACCACAGATACGCAGTATTTT. Translated: CASSQEGVLHPTTDTQYF. The variable domain in full, with the rest retrieved from reference TRBV14 and TRBJ2-3, is EAGVTQFPSHSVIEKGQTVTLRCDPISGHDNLYWYRRVMGKEIKFLLHFVKESKQDESGMPNNRFLAERTGGTYSTLKVQPAELEDSGVYFCASSQEGVLHPTTDTQYFGPGTRLTVL.